Below are 24 T cell receptor beta chains sequenced from a single sample in a study of spatial heterogeneity in lung cancer. Time point of the sample: blood at routine non-recurrence follow-up after resection. TCRdb re-derived calls from the 5' RACE reads in MiXCR, one entry per CDR3 protein. This sample yields about 750 distinct CDR3 sequences, of which more than 60% are seen a single time; 25% to 30% belongs to the top ten. Specimen: PBMCs, collected at follow-up. Receptor source: a female donor with early-stage non-small cell lung cancer.

This clonotype qualifies as large. This beta chain is a stray read from a library made for alpha chains; its abundance is not meaningful. The chain is built from TRBV28 and TRBJ1-4; D might be TRBD1 (5 bases). This CDR3 has 16 amino acids. Trimming shortened V by 0 bases and J by 3 bases, and 11 bases separated the two germline ends. Per germline, CDR1 MDHEN and CDR2 SYDVKM. The DNA for the CDR3 is TGTGCCAGCAGTTTATGGAGCGGGGCCCCTAATGAAAAACTGTTTTTT. Translated, it gives CASSLWSGAPNEKLFF.

On this clonotype: Since the library was made to target alpha chains, this beta chain is a stray read and its abundance is not meaningful. The J gene is TRBJ2-7, the V gene TRBV10-3, with 7 positions matching TRBD1. Looked up from germline, CDR1 is ENHRY and CDR2 is SYGVKD. J gave up 0 bases and V 10 bases, and 9 bases lay outside the gene matches. This CDR3 is built from 14 residues. The DNA of the CDR3 is TGTGCCACAACCGGGACAGCCAGCTCCTACGAGCAGTACTTC. Translating it yields CATTGTASSYEQYF.

This clonotype appeared a few times. This beta chain slipped into a library made for alpha chains as a stray read, so its size is not meaningful. The rearrangement joins TRBV27 to TRBJ2-7; TRBD1 might be the D (5 bases). Germline CDR1 is MNHEY and CDR2 is SMNVEV (reference sequence). CDR3 length: 13 residues. Trimming shortened V by 6 bases and J by 5 bases, and 14 bases separated the two germline ends. In DNA, the CDR3 is TGTGCCAGCAGAACAGGAGCAAGCAACGAGCAGTACTTC. Amino acid sequence: CASRTGASNEQYF.

This clonotype was counted a single time. This beta chain slipped into a library made for alpha chains as a stray read, so its size is not meaningful. This chain uses TRBV12-3 or TRBV12-4 with TRBJ1-1, with a tentative D call TRBD1 (5 bases). This CDR3 has 13 residues. The germline V and J ends were trimmed by 5 bases and 2 bases, with 9 bases remaining between them. The CDR3 here is CASSGHANTEAFF. Written as DNA, the CDR3 is TGTGCCAGCAGTGGACACGCAAACACTGAAGCTTTCTTT.

A word on this clonotype: This beta chain is an unintended read in a library built for alpha chains; its size means little. The chain combines TRBV29-1 with TRBJ1-5; D is perhaps TRBD1 (6 bases). Germline values: CDR1 SQVTM, CDR2 ANQGSEA. Trimming stripped 7 bases from V and 7 bases from J, with 17 bases between. The CDR3 has 13 amino acids. Here the CDR3 DNA reads TGCAGCGCTGGGGGACAATCAGGGCAGCCCCAGCATTTT. Protein: CSAGGQSGQPQHF.

As concerns this clonotype: Being off target in a library aimed at alpha chains, this beta chain has a size of little meaning. This sequence joins TRBV9 and TRBJ2-2; 12 bases are shared with TRBD2. Germline V gene sequence: CDR1 SGDLS, CDR2 YYNGEE. V lost 3 bases, J lost 6 bases, and 9 bases stayed unmatched. This CDR3 is built from 17 residues. The CDR3 sequence is CASSAWTSGTLAGELFF. Here the CDR3 DNA reads TGTGCCAGCAGCGCCTGGACTAGCGGGACTTTGGCCGGGGAGCTGTTTTTT.

In the case of this clonotype: This beta chain is an off-target read within a library intended for alpha chains, so its frequency means little. The rearrangement joins TRBV7-3 to TRBJ2-5; D is unresolved. The CDR3 is 14 amino acids. Trimming took 5 bases from V and 1 from J, leaving 11 bases between them. Germline-derived CDR1 and CDR2 are SGHTA and FQGTGA. CDR3 sequence: CASSPTPTQETQYF. The CDR3 region has the DNA TGTGCCAGCAGCCCGACCCCGACCCAAGAGACCCAGTACTTC.

Only a few counts were recorded for this clonotype. The library was prepared for alpha chains; this beta chain is a stray read, so its frequency means little. The chain employs TRBV27 and TRBJ2-3; D might be TRBD1 or TRBD2, each matching 5 bases. V lost 6 bases and J 6 bases, leaving 13 bases between the germline ends. The CDR3 runs to 13 residues. Germline V gene lookup returns CDR1 MNHEY and CDR2 SMNVEV (reference sequence). The chain's CDR3 is CASRRDQRDTQYF. The CDR3 DNA reads as TGTGCCAGCAGAAGGGACCAGCGGGATACGCAGTATTTT.

Points on this clonotype: This beta chain represents an off-target read in a library built for alpha chains; its size is of limited meaning. The rearrangement uses TRBV18 and TRBJ2-5, with 7 bases lining up with TRBD2. The ends lost 4 bases at V and 4 bases at J; junction bases unmatched: 6. CDR3 length: 14 residues. CDR1 KGHSH and CDR2 LQKENI come from the germline V gene. CDR3 in DNA: TGTGCCAGCTCACTCGGACTAGGAGGAGAGACCCAGTACTTC. As protein: CASSLGLGGETQYF.

This clonotype was picked up one time. This beta chain appears as a stray read in a library generated for alpha chains; its size is not informative. The chain is built from TRBV27 and TRBJ2-7, with TRBD2 identical over 7 bases. The CDR3 is 14 residues long. Germline CDR1 MNHEY, CDR2 SMNVEV (reference sequence). V lost 5 bases to trimming and J lost 1 base; unmatched junction nucleotides: 5. The CDR3 here is CASSILRGSYEQYF. The CDR3 DNA is TGTGCCAGCAGTATTCTGCGGGGGTCCTACGAGCAGTACTTC.

About this clonotype itself: As an off-target read in a library built for alpha chains, this beta chain has a frequency of little significance. The chain combines TRBV11-2 with TRBJ2-7, with TRBD2 matching over 9 bases. In germline, CDR1 is SGHAT, CDR2 FQNNGV. The V and J ends lost 5 bases and 1 base, in that order; junction bases with no gene match: 3. This CDR3 contains 14 residues. CDR3 coding DNA: TGTGCCAGCAGCCCCGGACTAGCGTCCTACGAGCAGTACTTC. Its translation is CASSPGLASYEQYF.

This clonotype came up a few times. Being off target in a library aimed at alpha chains, this beta chain has a size of little meaning. The V call is TRBV6-6, the J call TRBJ2-7; D is possibly TRBD1 or TRBD2 (5 bases each). Germline V lookup: CDR1 MNHNY, CDR2 SVGAGI (reference sequence). This CDR3 contains 16 residues. V lost 5 bases, J lost 2 bases, and 19 bases lay in between. This CDR3 is CASSLQITGRTYEQYF. The CDR3 DNA is TGTGCCAGCAGTCTACAAATTACGGGACGGACCTACGAGCAGTACTTC.

With regard to this clonotype: This beta chain is a stray sequence in a library constructed for alpha chains; its clone size is not meaningful. This chain links TRBV7-2 with TRBJ1-1; no reliable D call. CDR3 length: 14 amino acids. Looked up from germline, CDR1 is SGHTA and CDR2 is FQGNSA. V was shortened by 5 bases and J by 5 bases, with 15 bases between the two germline ends. For the CDR3, the DNA is TGTGCCAGCAGCCCGCGGGCGTTGGGGACTGAAGCTTTCTTT. Translating it yields CASSPRALGTEAFF.

A note on this clonotype: The library was built for alpha chains, so this beta chain is an off-target read and its size means little. The rearrangement uses TRBV7-9 and TRBJ2-1; tentative D call: TRBD2 (6 bases). Trimming removed 2 bases from V and 5 bases from J, with 13 bases in between. From germline, CDR1 is SEHNR and CDR2 FQNEAQ (reference sequence). The CDR3 loop spans 15 amino acids. The CDR3 reads CASSLLSGANNEQFF. DNA of the CDR3: TGTGCCAGCAGCTTATTATCGGGAGCGAACAATGAGCAGTTCTTC.

Concerning this clonotype itself: A library made for alpha chains picked up this beta chain off target, so its size means little. The rearrangement uses TRBV7-8 and TRBJ1-4; D is unclear. V dropped 1 base and J dropped 0 bases, with 15 bases sitting between them. Germline V gene sequence: CDR1 SGHVS, CDR2 FQNEAQ. This CDR3 has 18 amino acids. The CDR3 DNA sequence: TGTGCCAGCAGCTTAGTGACAATCTTCTCTGCAACTAATGAAAAACTGTTTTTT. This translates into CASSLVTIFSATNEKLFF.

To note about this clonotype: Because the library targeted alpha chains, this beta chain is an off-target read whose size means little. V is TRBV4-2 and J is TRBJ2-2; D is tentatively TRBD1 or TRBD2 (5 bases each). The germline CDR1 and CDR2 sequences are LGHNA and YNFKEQ. This CDR3 region has 17 residues. V was clipped by 0 bases and J by 0 bases, with 11 bases between them. The CDR3 loop is CASSQDPGRTNTGELFF. The CDR3 nucleotides are TGTGCCAGCAGCCAAGATCCGGGACGAACGAACACCGGGGAGCTGTTTTTT.

As to this clonotype: Because the library targeted alpha chains, this beta chain is an off-target read whose size means little. This chain uses TRBV30 with TRBJ1-1; D is perhaps TRBD1 (5 bases). Trimming removed 3 bases at V and 0 bases at J, with 14 bases between. Germline V CDR1 and CDR2: GTSNPN, SVGIG (reference sequence). CDR3 length: 15 amino acids. The CDR3 spells CAWRQLGRLNTEAFF. The CDR3, as DNA: TGTGCCTGGAGGCAACTGGGACGGTTGAACACTGAAGCTTTCTTT.

Turning to this clonotype: Found in a library prepared for alpha chains, this beta chain is an off-target read, and its abundance has little meaning. V and J are TRBV29-1 and TRBJ2-3; TRBD2 matches 12 bases. J lost 3 bases, V lost 3 bases, and 4 bases had no gene match. This CDR3 contains 15 residues. The germline gives CDR1 SQVTM, CDR2 ANQGSEA. The CDR3 reads CSVEKLAGGTDTQYF. The CDR3, as DNA: TGCAGCGTTGAGAAGCTAGCGGGAGGGACAGATACGCAGTATTTT.

Note on this clonotype: Because this beta chain is a stray read in a library intended to capture alpha chains, its abundance should not be given much weight. The chain is built from TRBV24-1 and TRBJ2-1, with 14 bases lining up with TRBD2. The CDR3 consists of 16 residues. From germline, CDR1 is KGHDR and CDR2 SFDVKD. V was clipped by 7 bases and J by 4 bases; unmatched bases: 5. For the CDR3, the DNA is TGTGCCACCAGCCCCGGGACTAGCGGGAGTTACAATGAGCAGTTCTTC. Amino acids: CATSPGTSGSYNEQFF.

Concerning this clonotype itself: A library prepared for alpha chains yielded this beta chain as an off-target read; its size is of little meaning. The CDR3 is CASSPTSKNQPQHF. The CDR3, as DNA: TGTGCCAGCAGTCCAACGTCAAAAAATCAGCCCCAGCATTTT. The rearrangement joins TRBV12-3 or TRBV12-4 to TRBJ1-5; D is ambiguous. This CDR3 region has 14 residues. V was trimmed by 5 bases and J by 4 bases, leaving 12 bases between them.

This clonotype has only a few counts. A library made for alpha chains picked up this beta chain off target, so its size means little. The rearrangement joins TRBV6-5 to TRBJ2-1; 10 bases map to TRBD1. Germline-derived CDR1 and CDR2 are MNHEY and SVGAGI. V gave up 6 bases and J gave up 2 bases; unmatched junction bases: 4. The CDR3 extends over 15 amino acids. DNA for the CDR3: TGTGCCAGCAGAGGGGACAGGGGCGCCTACAATGAGCAGTTCTTC. This sequence encodes CASRGDRGAYNEQFF.

With regard to this clonotype: The library was designed around alpha chains, so this beta chain is a stray read whose abundance carries little weight. This chain joins TRBV29-1 and TRBJ2-1; 9 nucleotides match TRBD2. Germline CDR1 and CDR2: SQVTM and ANQGSEA. The V segment lost 4 bases and the J segment 7 bases; nucleotides outside the gene matches: 8. The CDR3 covers 14 residues. Here the CDR3 reads CSVVRGRAQNEQFF. The CDR3 bases are TGCAGCGTTGTCCGCGGGAGGGCCCAGAATGAGCAGTTCTTC.

Comments on this clonotype: In a library made to pick up alpha chains, this beta chain is a stray read with a size that means little. The rearrangement joins TRBV7-8 to TRBJ1-2; D gene uncertain. CDR1 is SGHVS and CDR2 is FQNEAQ in the germline V gene. The CDR3 consists of 15 residues. V was trimmed by 5 bases and J by 9 bases, leaving 22 bases between them. The CDR3 DNA sequence: TGTGCCAGCAGCAAAGAGGCAGCCCCAAGTAGAAGCTACACCTTC. Translation gives CASSKEAAPSRSYTF.

This clonotype was observed a single time. The library was designed around alpha chains, so this beta chain is a stray read whose abundance carries little weight. The chain has TRBV18 and TRBJ2-5, with 9 nucleotides matching TRBD2. The CDR3 has 16 amino acids. The ends lost 1 base at V and 3 bases at J; junction bases unmatched: 6. The germline V gene encodes CDR1 KGHSH and CDR2 LQKENI. Written as DNA, the CDR3 is TGTGCCAGCTCACCACGGGGTAGCGGGAGCAAAGAGACCCAGTACTTC. This sequence encodes CASSPRGSGSKETQYF.